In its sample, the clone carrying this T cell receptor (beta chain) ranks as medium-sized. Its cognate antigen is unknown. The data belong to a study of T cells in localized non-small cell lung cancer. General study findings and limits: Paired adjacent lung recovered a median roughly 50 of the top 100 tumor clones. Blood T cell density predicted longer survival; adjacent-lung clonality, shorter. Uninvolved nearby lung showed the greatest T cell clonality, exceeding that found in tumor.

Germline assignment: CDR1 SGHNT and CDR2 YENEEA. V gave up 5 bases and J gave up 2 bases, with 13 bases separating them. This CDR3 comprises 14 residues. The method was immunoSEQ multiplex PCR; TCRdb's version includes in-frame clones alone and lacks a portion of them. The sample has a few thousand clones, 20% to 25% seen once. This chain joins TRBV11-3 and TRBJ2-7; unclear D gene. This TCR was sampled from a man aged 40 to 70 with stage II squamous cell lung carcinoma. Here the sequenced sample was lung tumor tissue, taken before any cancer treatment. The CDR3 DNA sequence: TGTGCCAGCAGCCAATGGAAGGACCCCTACGAGCAGTACTTC. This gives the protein CASSQWKDPYEQYF.